This T cell receptor (beta chain) was identified in a study of blood T cells in healthy people across ages. The wider study: Through template switching, about one barcoded beta molecule was captured per two T cells, as measured in model experiments.

A second PCR, run for roughly 7 to 11 cycles, used a sample-barcoded 5' primer plus a J-beta primer mix. A template-switch adaptor containing 12 random nucleotides labeled each cDNA molecule. TCRdb passed the 5' RACE reads through MiXCR, listing each CDR3 protein once. The table includes approximately 1,700,000 distinct CDR3 sequences, more than 35% detected once. Donors were healthy Caucasian individuals from Russia aged roughly 6 to 90. Every sample gave at least 5 micrograms of total RNA when it was extracted. The CDR3 consists of 15 residues. V trimming: 3 bases; J trimming: 0 bases; junction bases outside the gene matches: 2.

This receptor was obtained from a human donor in good health. The specimen was blood. V usage is TRBV12-3 or TRBV12-4 and J usage is TRBJ2-3, with 8 bases matching TRBD1. The CDR3 DNA reads as TGTGCCAGCAGTTTTCGACAGGGGAGCACAGATACGCAGTATTTT. Its protein product is CASSFRQGSTDTQYF.